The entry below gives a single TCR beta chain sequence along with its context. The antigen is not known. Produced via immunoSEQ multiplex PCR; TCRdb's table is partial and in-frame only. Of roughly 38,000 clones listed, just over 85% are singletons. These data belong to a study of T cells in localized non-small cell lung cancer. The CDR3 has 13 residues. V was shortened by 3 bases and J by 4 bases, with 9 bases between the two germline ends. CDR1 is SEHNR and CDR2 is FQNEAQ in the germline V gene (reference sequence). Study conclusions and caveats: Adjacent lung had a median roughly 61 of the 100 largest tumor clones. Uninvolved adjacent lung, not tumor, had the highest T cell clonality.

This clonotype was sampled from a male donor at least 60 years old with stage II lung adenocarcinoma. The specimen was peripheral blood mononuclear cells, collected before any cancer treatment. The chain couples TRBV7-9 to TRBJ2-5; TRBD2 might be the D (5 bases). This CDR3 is CASSFAGGETQYF. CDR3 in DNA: TGTGCCAGCAGCTTTGCCGGAGGAGAGACCCAGTACTTC.